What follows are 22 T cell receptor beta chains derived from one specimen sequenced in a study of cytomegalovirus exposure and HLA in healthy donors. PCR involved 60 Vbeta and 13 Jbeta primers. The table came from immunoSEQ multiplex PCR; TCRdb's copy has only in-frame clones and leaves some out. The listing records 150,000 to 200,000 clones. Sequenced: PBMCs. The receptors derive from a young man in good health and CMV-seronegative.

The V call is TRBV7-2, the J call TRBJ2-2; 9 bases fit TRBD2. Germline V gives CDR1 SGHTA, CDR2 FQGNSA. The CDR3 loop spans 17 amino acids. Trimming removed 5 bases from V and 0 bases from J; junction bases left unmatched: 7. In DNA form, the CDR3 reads TGTGCCAGCAGCACTCTAGCGGGGTACGCGAACACCGGGGAGCTGTTTTTT. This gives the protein CASSTLAGYANTGELFF.

The CDR3 loop reads CASAEGQISGNTIYF. The CDR3 nucleotides read TGTGCCAGCGCGGAGGGACAGATCTCTGGAAACACCATATATTTT. This chain links TRBV18 with TRBJ1-3, with TRBD1 matching over 7 bases. Trimming cost V 8 bases and J 0 bases; bases outside gene matches: 7. This CDR3 region has 15 residues. CDR1 is KGHSH and CDR2 is LQKENI in the germline V gene.

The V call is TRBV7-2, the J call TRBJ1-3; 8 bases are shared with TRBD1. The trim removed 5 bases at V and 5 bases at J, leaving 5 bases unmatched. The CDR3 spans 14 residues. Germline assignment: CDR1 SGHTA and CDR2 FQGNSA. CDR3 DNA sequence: TGTGCCAGCAGCCCCGGACAGGGTAGAAACACCATATATTTT. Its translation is CASSPGQGRNTIYF.

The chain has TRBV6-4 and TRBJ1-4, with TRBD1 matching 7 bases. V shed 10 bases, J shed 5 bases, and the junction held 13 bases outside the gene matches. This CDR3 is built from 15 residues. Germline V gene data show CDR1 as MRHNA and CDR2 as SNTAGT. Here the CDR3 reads CATSPTPGQNEKLFF. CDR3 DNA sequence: TGTGCCACCTCACCCACCCCGGGACAGAATGAAAAACTGTTTTTT.

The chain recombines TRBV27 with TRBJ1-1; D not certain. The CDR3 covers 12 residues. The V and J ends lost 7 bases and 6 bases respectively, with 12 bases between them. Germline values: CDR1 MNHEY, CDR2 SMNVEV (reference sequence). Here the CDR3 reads CASNRVGAEAFF. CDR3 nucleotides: TGTGCCAGCAATAGGGTGGGAGCTGAAGCTTTCTTT.

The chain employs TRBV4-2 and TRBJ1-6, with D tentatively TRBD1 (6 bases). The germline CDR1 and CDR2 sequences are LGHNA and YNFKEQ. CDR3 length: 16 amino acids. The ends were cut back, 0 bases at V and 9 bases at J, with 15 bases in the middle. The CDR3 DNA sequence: TGTGCCAGCAGCCAAGATTCCCAGGGGCCTCGTTCACCCCTCCACTTT. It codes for CASSQDSQGPRSPLHF.

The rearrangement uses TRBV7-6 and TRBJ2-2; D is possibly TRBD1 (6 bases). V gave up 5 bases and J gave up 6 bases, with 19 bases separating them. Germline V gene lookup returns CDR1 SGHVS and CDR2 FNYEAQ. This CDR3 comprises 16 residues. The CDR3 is CASSLLQGKGAGELFF. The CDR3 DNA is TGTGCCAGCAGCCTACTACAGGGCAAGGGGGCCGGGGAGCTGTTTTTT.

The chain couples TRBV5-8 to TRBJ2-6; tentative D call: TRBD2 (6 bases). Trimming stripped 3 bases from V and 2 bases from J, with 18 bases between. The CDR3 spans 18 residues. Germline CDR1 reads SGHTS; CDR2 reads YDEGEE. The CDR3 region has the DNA TGTGCCAGCAGCTCCCGTATATGGGCGGGAACTGGGGCCAACGTCCTGACTTTC. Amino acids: CASSSRIWAGTGANVLTF.

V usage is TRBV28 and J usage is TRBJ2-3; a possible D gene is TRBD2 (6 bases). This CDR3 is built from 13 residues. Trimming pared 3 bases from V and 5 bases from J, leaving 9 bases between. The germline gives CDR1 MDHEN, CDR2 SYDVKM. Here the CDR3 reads CASSFGREDTQYF. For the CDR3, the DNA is TGTGCCAGCAGTTTCGGGAGAGAAGATACGCAGTATTTT.

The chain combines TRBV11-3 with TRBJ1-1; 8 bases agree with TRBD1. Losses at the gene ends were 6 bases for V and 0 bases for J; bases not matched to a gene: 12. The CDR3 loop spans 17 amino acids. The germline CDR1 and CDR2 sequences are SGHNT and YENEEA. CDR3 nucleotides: TGTGCCAGCAGTGGACAGGGCAGTGTAATCGTGAACACTGAAGCTTTCTTT. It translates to CASSGQGSVIVNTEAFF.

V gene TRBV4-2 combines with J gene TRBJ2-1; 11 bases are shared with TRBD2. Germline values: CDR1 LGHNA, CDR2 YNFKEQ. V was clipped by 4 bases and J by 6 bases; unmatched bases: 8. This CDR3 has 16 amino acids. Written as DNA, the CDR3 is TGTGCCAGCAGCCGAGAACTAGCGGGAGCCCGCAATGAGCAGTTCTTC. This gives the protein CASSRELAGARNEQFF.

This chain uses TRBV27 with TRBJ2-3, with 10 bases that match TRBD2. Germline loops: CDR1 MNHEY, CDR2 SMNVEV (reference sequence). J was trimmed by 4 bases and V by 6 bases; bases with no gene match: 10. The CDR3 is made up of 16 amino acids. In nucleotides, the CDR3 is TGTGCCAGCAGGACCAGAGCGGGAGGGTTTTCAGATACGCAGTATTTT. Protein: CASRTRAGGFSDTQYF.

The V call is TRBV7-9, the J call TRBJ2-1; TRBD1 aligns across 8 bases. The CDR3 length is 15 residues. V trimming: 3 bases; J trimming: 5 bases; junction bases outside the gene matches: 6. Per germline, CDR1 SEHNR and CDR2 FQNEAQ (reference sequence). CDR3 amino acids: CASSFLMDRDNEQFF. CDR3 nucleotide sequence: TGTGCCAGCAGCTTTTTAATGGACAGGGACAATGAGCAGTTCTTC.

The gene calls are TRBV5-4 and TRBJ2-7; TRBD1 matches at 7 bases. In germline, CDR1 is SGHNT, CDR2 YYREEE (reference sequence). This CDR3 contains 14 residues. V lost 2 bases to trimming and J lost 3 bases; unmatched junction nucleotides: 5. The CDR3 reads CASSLGTDNYEQYF. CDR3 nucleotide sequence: TGTGCCAGCAGCTTAGGGACAGACAACTACGAGCAGTACTTC.

CDR3 protein: CASSEYQGSYSEAFF. The CDR3 region has the DNA TGTGCCAGCAGTGAATACCAGGGGTCTTATTCTGAAGCTTTCTTT. This sequence joins TRBV25-1 and TRBJ1-1; a weak D match, TRBD1 (6 bases). Between the trimmed V and J ends, which lost 0 bases and 6 bases, there was a span of 14 bases. The V gene's germline CDR1 is MGHDK and CDR2 SYGVNS. CDR3 size: 15 residues.

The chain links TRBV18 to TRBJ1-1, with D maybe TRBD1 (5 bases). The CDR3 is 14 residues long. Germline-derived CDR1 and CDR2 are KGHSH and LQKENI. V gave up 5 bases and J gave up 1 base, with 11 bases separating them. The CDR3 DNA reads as TGTGCCAGCTCAAAAGGGGTTGAGAACACTGAAGCTTTCTTT. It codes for CASSKGVENTEAFF.

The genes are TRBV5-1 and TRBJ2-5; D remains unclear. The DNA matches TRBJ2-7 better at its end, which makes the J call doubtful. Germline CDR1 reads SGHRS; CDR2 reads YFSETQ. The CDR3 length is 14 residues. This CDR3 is CASSLAESTYEQYF. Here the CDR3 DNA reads TGCGCCAGCAGCTTGGCTGAGAGTACCTACGAGCAGTACTTC.

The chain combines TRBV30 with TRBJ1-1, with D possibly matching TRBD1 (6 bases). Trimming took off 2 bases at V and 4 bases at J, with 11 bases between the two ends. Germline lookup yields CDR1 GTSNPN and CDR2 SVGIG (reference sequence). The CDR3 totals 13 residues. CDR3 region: CAWSTTGTTEAFF. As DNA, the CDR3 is TGTGCCTGGAGTACCACAGGGACCACTGAAGCTTTCTTT.

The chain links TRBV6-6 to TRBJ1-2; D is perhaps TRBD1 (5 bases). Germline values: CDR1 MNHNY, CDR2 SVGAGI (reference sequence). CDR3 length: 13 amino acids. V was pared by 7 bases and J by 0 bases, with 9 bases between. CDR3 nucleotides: TGTGCCAGCATCAACAGGCCTAACTATGGCTACACCTTC. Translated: CASINRPNYGYTF.

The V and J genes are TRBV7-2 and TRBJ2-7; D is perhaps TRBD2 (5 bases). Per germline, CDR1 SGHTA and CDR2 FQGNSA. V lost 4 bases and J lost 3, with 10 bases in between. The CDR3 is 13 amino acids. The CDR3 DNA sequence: TGTGCCAGCAGCTCCTCCGGGATCTACGAGCAGTACTTC. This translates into CASSSSGIYEQYF.

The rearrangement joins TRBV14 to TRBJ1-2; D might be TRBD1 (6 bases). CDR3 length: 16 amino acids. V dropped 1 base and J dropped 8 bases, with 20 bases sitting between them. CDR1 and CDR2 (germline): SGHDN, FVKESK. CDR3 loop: CASSQGLNRDFFGYTF. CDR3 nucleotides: TGTGCCAGCAGCCAAGGACTAAACAGGGATTTTTTCGGCTACACCTTC.

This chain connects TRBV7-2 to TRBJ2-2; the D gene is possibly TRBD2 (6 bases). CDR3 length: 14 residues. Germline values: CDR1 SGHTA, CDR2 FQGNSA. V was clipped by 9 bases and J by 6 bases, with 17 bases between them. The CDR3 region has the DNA TGTGCCAGTCAGACTGGCTCGGGGGCCGGGGAGCTGTTTTTT. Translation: CASQTGSGAGELFF.